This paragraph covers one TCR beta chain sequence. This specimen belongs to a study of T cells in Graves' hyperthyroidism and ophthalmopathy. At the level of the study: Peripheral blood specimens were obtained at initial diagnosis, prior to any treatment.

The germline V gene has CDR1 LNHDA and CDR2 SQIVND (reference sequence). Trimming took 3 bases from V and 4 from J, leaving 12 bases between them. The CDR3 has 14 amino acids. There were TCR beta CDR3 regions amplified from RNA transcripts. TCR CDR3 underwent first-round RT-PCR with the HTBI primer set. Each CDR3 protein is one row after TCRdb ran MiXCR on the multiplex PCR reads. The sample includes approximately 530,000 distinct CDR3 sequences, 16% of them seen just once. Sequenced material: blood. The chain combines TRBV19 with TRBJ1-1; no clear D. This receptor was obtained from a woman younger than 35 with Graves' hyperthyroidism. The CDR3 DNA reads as TGTGCCAGTAGTATTGTGGGAGTAGGCACTGAAGCTTTCTTT. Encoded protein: CASSIVGVGTEAFF.